This TCR beta chain was identified during a study of shared clonotypes between healthy human individuals. Unmatched junction bases numbered 2, after V lost 3 bases and J lost 4 bases. The germline V gene encodes CDR1 SGHTA and CDR2 FQGNSA. CDR3 size: 14 residues. The protocol was immunoSEQ multiplex PCR, while the TCRdb copy is restricted to in-frame clones and leaves out a portion. Of fewer than 1.6 million clones listed, 98% to 99% are singletons. The source of this sequence is a young man in good health. V and J are TRBV7-2 and TRBJ2-1; 8 nucleotides align to TRBD1. What was sequenced was naive CD4+ T cells sorted from blood. Stated subset: CD45RA+ positively selected. CDR3 bases: TGTGCCAGCAGCTTTAGGACAGGGTACAATGAGCAGTTCTTC. Translation gives CASSFRTGYNEQFF.